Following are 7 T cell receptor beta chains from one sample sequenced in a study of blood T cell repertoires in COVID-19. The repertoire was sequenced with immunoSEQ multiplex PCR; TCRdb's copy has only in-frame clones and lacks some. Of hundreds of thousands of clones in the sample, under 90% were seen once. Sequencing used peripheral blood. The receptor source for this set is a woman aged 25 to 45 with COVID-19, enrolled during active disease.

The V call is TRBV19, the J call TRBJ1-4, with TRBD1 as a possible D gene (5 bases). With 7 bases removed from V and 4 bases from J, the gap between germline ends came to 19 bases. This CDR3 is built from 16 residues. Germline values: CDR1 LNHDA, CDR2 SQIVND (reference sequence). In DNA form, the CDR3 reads TGTGCCAGTAAAGACAGCTTTCGATCTATTAATGAAAAACTGTTTTTT. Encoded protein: CASKDSFRSINEKLFF.

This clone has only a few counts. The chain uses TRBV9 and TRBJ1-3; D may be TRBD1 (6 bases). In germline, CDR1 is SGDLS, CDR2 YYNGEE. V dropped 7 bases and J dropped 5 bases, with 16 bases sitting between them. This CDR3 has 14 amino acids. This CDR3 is CASGEGGSRNTIYF. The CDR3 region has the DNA TGTGCCAGCGGGGAGGGGGGCTCGAGAAACACCATATATTTT. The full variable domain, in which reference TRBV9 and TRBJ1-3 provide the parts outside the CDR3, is DSGVTQTPKHLITATGQRVTLRCSPRSGDLSVYWYQQSLDQGLQFLIQYYNGEERAKGNILERFSAQQFPDLHSELNLSSLELGDSALYFCASGEGGSRNTIYFGEGSWLTVV.

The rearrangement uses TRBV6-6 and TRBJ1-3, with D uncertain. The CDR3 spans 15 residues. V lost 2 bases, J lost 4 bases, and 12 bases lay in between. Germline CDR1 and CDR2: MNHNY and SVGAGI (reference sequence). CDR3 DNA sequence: TGTGCCAGCAGTTACGATGAGATTATCGGAAACACCATATATTTT. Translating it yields CASSYDEIIGNTIYF.

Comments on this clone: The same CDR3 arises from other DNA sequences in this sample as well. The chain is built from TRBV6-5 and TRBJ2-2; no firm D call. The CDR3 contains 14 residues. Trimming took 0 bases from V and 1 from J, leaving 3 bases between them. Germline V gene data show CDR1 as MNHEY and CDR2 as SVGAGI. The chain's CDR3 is CASSYSRNTGELFF. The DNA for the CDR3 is TGTGCCAGCAGTTACTCCAGGAACACCGGGGAGCTGTTTTTT.

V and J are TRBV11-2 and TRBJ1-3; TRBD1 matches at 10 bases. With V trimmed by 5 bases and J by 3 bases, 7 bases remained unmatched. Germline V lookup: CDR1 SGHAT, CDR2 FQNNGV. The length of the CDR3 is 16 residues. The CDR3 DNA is TGTGCCAGCAGCCTTCGACAGGGGGCATATGGAAACACCATATATTTT. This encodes CASSLRQGAYGNTIYF.

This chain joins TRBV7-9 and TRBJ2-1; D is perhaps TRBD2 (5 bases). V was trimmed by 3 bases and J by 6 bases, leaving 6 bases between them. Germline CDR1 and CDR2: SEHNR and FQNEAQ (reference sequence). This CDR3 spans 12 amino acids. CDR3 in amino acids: CASSFEGNEQFF. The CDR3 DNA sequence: TGTGCCAGCAGCTTTGAGGGCAATGAGCAGTTCTTC.

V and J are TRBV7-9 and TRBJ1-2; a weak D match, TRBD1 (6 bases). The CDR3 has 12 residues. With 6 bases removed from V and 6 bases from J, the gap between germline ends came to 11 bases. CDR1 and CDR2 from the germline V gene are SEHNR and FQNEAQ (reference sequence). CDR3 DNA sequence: TGTGCCAGCAGTCCAACAGGGCATGGCTACACCTTC. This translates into CASSPTGHGYTF. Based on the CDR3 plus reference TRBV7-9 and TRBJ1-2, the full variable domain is DTGVSQNPRHKITKRGQNVTFRCDPISEHNRLYWYRQTLGQGPEFLTYFQNEAQLEKSRLLSDRFSAERPKGSFSTLEIQRTEQGDSAMYLCASSPTGHGYTFGSGTRLTVV.